Below, 24 T cell receptor beta chains from the same sample are listed, as sequenced in a study of T cells in Graves' hyperthyroidism and ophthalmopathy. Researchers amplified the TCR beta CDR3 regions from RNA transcripts. The TCR CDR3 first-round RT-PCR relied on the HTBI primer set. TCRdb reanalysed the multiplex PCR reads using MiXCR and keeps one entry per CDR3 protein. The sample holds about 770,000 distinct CDR3 sequences, about 17% seen once. The sample comprised blood. Receptor source: a woman in her fifties or sixties with Graves' hyperthyroidism that later progressed to Graves' ophthalmopathy.

This clonotype was seen many times. The chain combines TRBV18 with TRBJ2-7; 7 bases are a match to TRBD1. Germline V lookup: CDR1 KGHSH, CDR2 LQKENI. The CDR3 totals 14 residues. J lost 2 bases, V lost 5 bases, and 6 bases had no gene match. The CDR3 spells CASSNRQGPYEQYF. CDR3 bases: TGTGCCAGCTCAAATAGACAGGGTCCCTACGAGCAGTACTTC. The full variable domain, with the rest looked up from reference TRBV18 and TRBJ2-7, is NAGVMQNPRHLVRRRGQEARLRCSPMKGHSHVYWYRQLPEEGLKFMVYLQKENIIDESGMPKERFSAEFPKEGPSILRIQQVVRGDSAAYFCASSNRQGPYEQYFGPGTRLTVT.

The sample holds many counts of this clonotype. This chain connects TRBV29-1 to TRBJ2-1; 10 bases line up with TRBD2. Germline V gene data show CDR1 as SQVTM and CDR2 as ANQGSEA. The V and J ends lost 3 bases and 6 bases, in that order; junction bases with no gene match: 8. The CDR3 consists of 15 residues. The CDR3 coding sequence is TGCAGCGTTGAGGAGCGGGGGGGCCCCTTCAATGAGCAGTTCTTC. Its protein is CSVEERGGPFNEQFF.

A few counts support this clonotype. The chain recombines TRBV5-8 with TRBJ2-2; 8 positions agree with TRBD1. Germline CDR1 reads SGHTS; CDR2 reads YDEGEE. J gave up 2 bases and V 0 bases, and 3 bases lay outside the gene matches. The CDR3 sequence is 16 residues long. For the CDR3, the DNA is TGTGCCAGCAGCTTGGTTGGGACAGGAAACACCGGGGAGCTGTTTTTT. Its protein is CASSLVGTGNTGELFF.

Of note for this clonotype: A much larger clonotype is one base distant, so this may be a read error. The chain uses TRBV11-2 and TRBJ1-5; D possibly corresponds to TRBD1 (5 bases). The germline gives CDR1 SGHAT, CDR2 FQNNGV. Trimming pared 1 base from V and 6 bases from J, leaving 7 bases between. This CDR3 comprises 13 residues. CDR3 in amino acids: CASSLGDGQPQHF. The CDR3 region has the DNA TGTGCCAGCAGCTTAGGGGACGGTCAGCCCCAGCATTTT. Using reference TRBV11-2 and TRBJ1-5 for the parts outside the CDR3, the full variable domain is EAGVAQSPRYKIIEKRQSVAFWCNPISGHATLYWYQQILGQGPKLLIQFQNNGVVDDSQLPKDRFSAERLKGVDSTLKIQPAKLEDSAVYLCASSLGDGQPQHFGDGTRLSIL.

The V and J genes are TRBV6-6 and TRBJ2-5, with D tentatively TRBD1 or TRBD2 (5 bases each). Deletions cut 0 bases from V and 2 bases from J, with 7 bases between. The CDR3 length is 14 residues. Germline-derived CDR1 and CDR2 are MNHNY and SVGAGI (reference sequence). CDR3 in DNA: TGTGCCAGCAGTTACTCGTGGGGGCAAGAGACCCAGTACTTC. This translates into CASSYSWGQETQYF.

Only a few counts were recorded for this clonotype. This chain connects TRBV29-1 to TRBJ1-2, with TRBD1 matching over 8 bases. The germline CDR1 and CDR2 sequences are SQVTM and ANQGSEA. Trimming removed 7 bases from V and 8 bases from J; junction bases left unmatched: 12. This CDR3 contains 13 residues. The CDR3: CSARPRTGFGYTF. In nucleotides, the CDR3 is TGCAGCGCGCGACCCCGGACAGGGTTCGGCTACACCTTC.

This clonotype has at least ten counts. This chain uses TRBV7-2 with TRBJ2-5; a possible D gene is TRBD2 (5 bases). V lost 1 base, J lost 5 bases, and 17 bases lay in between. The CDR3 loop spans 16 amino acids. Per germline, CDR1 SGHTA and CDR2 FQGNSA. The CDR3 sequence: CASSLVASLPSETQYF. CDR3 nucleotides: TGTGCCAGCAGCTTAGTGGCTAGCCTGCCTTCTGAGACCCAGTACTTC.

This clonotype was counted between two and nine times. The chain uses TRBV6-1 and TRBJ1-1; D gene ambiguous. CDR1 and CDR2 from the germline V gene are MNHNS and SASEGT. V was trimmed by 3 bases and J by 2 bases, leaving 10 bases between them. The CDR3 consists of 14 residues. The CDR3 here is CASSESGINTEAFF. For the CDR3, the DNA is TGTGCCAGCAGTGAGTCAGGAATTAACACTGAAGCTTTCTTT.

This sequence joins TRBV2 and TRBJ1-4; D uncertain. This CDR3 is built from 14 residues. Germline assignment: CDR1 SNHLY and CDR2 FYNNEI. Trimming removed 4 bases from V and 0 bases from J, with 6 bases in between. The CDR3 sequence: CASSVFATNEKLFF. DNA of the CDR3: TGTGCCAGCAGTGTTTTTGCAACTAATGAAAAACTGTTTTTT.

This sequence joins TRBV6-1 and TRBJ2-7; tentatively, D is TRBD1 (5 bases). The CDR3 has 12 residues. Germline CDR1 reads MNHNS; CDR2 reads SASEGT. V lost 6 bases, J lost 2 bases, and 8 bases lay in between. The CDR3 DNA is TGTGCCAGCAGGGACACCGCCTACGAGCAGTACTTC. Amino acids: CASRDTAYEQYF.

The rearrangement joins TRBV11-2 to TRBJ1-1; D call uncertain. V lost 1 base to trimming and J lost 4 bases, with 10 bases between them. CDR1 is SGHAT and CDR2 is FQNNGV in the germline V gene. The CDR3 covers 14 residues. Written as DNA, the CDR3 is TGTGCCAGCAGCTTAGCCCTAGTTCCCACTGAAGCTTTCTTT. This sequence encodes CASSLALVPTEAFF.

In the case of this clonotype: This may stem from a read error, because a much larger clone lies one nucleotide away. V is TRBV5-5 and J is TRBJ2-7; D remains unclear. V was cut by 1 base and J by 2 bases, with 10 bases left in between. The CDR3 extends over 14 amino acids. CDR1 is SGHKS, CDR2 YYEKEE, per germline (reference sequence). CDR3 DNA: TGTGCCAGCAGCTTGTTGGGCGAGGCCTACGAGCAGTACTTC. This codes for CASSLLGEAYEQYF.

This clonotype was detected only a few times. The chain is built from TRBV11-1 and TRBJ2-1, with 12 positions matching TRBD2. CDR1 SGHAT and CDR2 FQDESV come from the germline V gene (reference sequence). V lost 5 bases and J lost 5; bases outside the gene matches: 7. The CDR3 is 16 amino acids. CDR3 DNA sequence: TGTGCCAGCAGCCCTATGACTAGCGGGGGCAACAATGAGCAGTTCTTC. This translates into CASSPMTSGGNNEQFF.

The sample holds many counts of this clonotype. The chain carries TRBV11-3 and TRBJ2-7; D perhaps matches TRBD2 (7 bases). Germline V gene data show CDR1 as SGHNT and CDR2 as YENEEA. The V gene lost 5 bases and the J gene lost 1 base, with 15 bases spanning the gap. This CDR3 comprises 15 residues. CDR3 sequence: CASSPRGGPSYEQYF. The CDR3 DNA follows: TGTGCCAGCAGCCCGAGGGGGGGACCATCCTACGAGCAGTACTTC.

This clonotype was observed at least ten times. The junction and the germline gene differ at one end; a read error may be behind it. This chain uses TRBV11-2 with TRBJ2-7; D is unresolved. The CDR3 is 14 residues long. CDR1 SGHAT and CDR2 FQNNGV come from the germline V gene. The CDR3 DNA is TGTGCCAGCAGCCTAGACTCCGGGTCCTACGAGCAGTACTTC. It codes for CASSLDSGSYEQYF.

This clonotype was seen repeatedly, ten times or more. The rearrangement joins TRBV20-1 to TRBJ2-7, with 7 positions matching TRBD1. The junction had 1 base not matched to a gene; V was cut back by 3 bases and J by 2 bases. CDR1 is DFQATT and CDR2 is SNEGSKA in the germline V gene (reference sequence). The CDR3 is 12 residues long. In nucleotides, the CDR3 is TGCAGTGCTAGCGACAGGGCCTACGAGCAGTACTTC. It codes for CSASDRAYEQYF.

This clonotype was detected ten times or more. The genes are TRBV12-3 or TRBV12-4 and TRBJ1-5, with a possible D match to TRBD1 (5 bases). The CDR3 spans 19 residues. Trimming cost V 3 bases and J 2 bases, with 23 bases left between them. CDR3 bases: TGTGCCAGCAGTTTGGGGGGGGAGATCGGGGGATTTGGCAATCAGCCCCAGCATTTT. This sequence encodes CASSLGGEIGGFGNQPQHF.

The V and J genes are TRBV5-1 and TRBJ2-7; no clear D. Germline V gene data show CDR1 as SGHRS and CDR2 as YFSETQ. The CDR3 consists of 13 residues. V dropped 1 base and J dropped 4 bases, with 9 bases sitting between them. As DNA, the CDR3 is TGCGCCAGCAGCTTGTCCCGGTTTTACGAGCAGTACTTC. This codes for CASSLSRFYEQYF.

This clonotype was detected a few times. This chain joins TRBV10-3 and TRBJ1-1; possibly TRBD1 for D (5 bases). The CDR3 runs 13 residues. Germline lookup yields CDR1 ENHRY and CDR2 SYGVKD. Trimming pared 10 bases from V and 0 bases from J, leaving 12 bases between. CDR3 sequence: CATLQAMNTEAFF. DNA for the CDR3: TGTGCCACCTTACAGGCGATGAACACTGAAGCTTTCTTT.

This clonotype was seen ten or more times. The rearrangement joins TRBV12-3 or TRBV12-4 to TRBJ1-2; tentative D call: TRBD1 (6 bases). V lost 4 bases and J lost 5, with 17 bases in between. This CDR3 spans 15 amino acids. In DNA form, the CDR3 reads TGTGCCAGCAGTTCCCCCGAGACAGGCAATTATGGCTACACCTTC. As protein: CASSSPETGNYGYTF.

This clonotype was seen ten or more times. V is TRBV7-8 and J is TRBJ2-2; D is unresolved. Germline loops: CDR1 SGHVS, CDR2 FQNEAQ. The CDR3 contains 15 residues. V was clipped by 2 bases and J by 1 base, with 8 bases between them. The CDR3 DNA follows: TGTGCCAGCAGCTTACGAGAAGGGAACACCGGGGAGCTGTTTTTT. As protein: CASSLREGNTGELFF.

This clonotype has at least ten counts. The chain couples TRBV20-1 to TRBJ1-2; D is unresolved. Trimming took off 2 bases at V and 4 bases at J, with 20 bases between the two ends. The CDR3 runs 16 residues. The germline CDR1 and CDR2 sequences are DFQATT and SNEGSKA (reference sequence). DNA of the CDR3: TGCAGTGCTAGACTTACATCGAGGGCTGGCCTCTATGGCTACACCTTC. This gives the protein CSARLTSRAGLYGYTF.

This clonotype has a handful of counts. This rearrangement joins TRBV20-1 to TRBJ1-4; D uncertain. V lost 7 bases to trimming and J lost 8 bases, with 14 bases between them. CDR1 DFQATT and CDR2 SNEGSKA come from the germline V gene (reference sequence). The length of the CDR3 is 12 residues. CDR3 coding DNA: TGCAGTGGAAACATGGGCCAAGAAAAACTGTTTTTT. It encodes CSGNMGQEKLFF.

This clonotype has ten or more counts. The chain carries TRBV10-3 and TRBJ1-1; 7 positions match TRBD1. This CDR3 region has 14 residues. The J segment lost 3 bases and the V segment lost 6 bases, leaving 7 bases of the junction unmatched. The V gene's germline CDR1 is ENHRY and CDR2 SYGVKD. The CDR3 spells CAIRPDRDDTEAFF. In DNA, the CDR3 is TGTGCCATCAGACCTGACAGGGATGACACTGAAGCTTTCTTT.